The 10 T cell receptor beta chains below come from one sample, sequenced in a study of OX40 agonist ivuxolimab in advanced cancers. The library was generated by the immunoSEQ multiplex PCR assay. TCRdb limited this immuneACCESS table to in-frame rearrangements with V and J called. A share of clones is missing; checked studies link under half to unresolved V genes, and the rest is unexplained. In this sample the table shows about 46,000 clones, 70% to 90% of which occur a single time. The top ten clones comprise roughly 12% of the sample. Here the sequenced sample was CD4+ or CD8+ T cells sorted from blood, taken in a trial of the OX40 agonist ivuxolimab. The receptors here all came from an adult with an advanced solid tumor such as melanoma, head and neck, liver or kidney cancer.

J is TRBJ2-1 and V is TRBV27; 7 bases match TRBD2. Per germline, CDR1 MNHEY and CDR2 SMNVEV (reference sequence). The V segment lost 5 bases and the J segment 10 bases; nucleotides outside the gene matches: 14. This CDR3 has 15 amino acids. CDR3 sequence (DNA): TGTGCCAGCAGTCCCCCTAGCGGATATCTCATCGAGCAGTTCTTC. Residues: CASSPPSGYLIEQFF.

This clone was seen once. The chain uses TRBV6-6 and TRBJ1-2, with a tentative D call TRBD1 (5 bases). V lost 2 bases to trimming and J lost 4 bases, with 8 bases between them. Germline CDR1 is MNHNY and CDR2 is SVGAGI (reference sequence). This CDR3 has 13 residues. The CDR3 nucleotides are TGTGCCAGCAGTTACAGGGGAACCTATGGCTACACCTTC. As protein: CASSYRGTYGYTF.

The chain combines TRBV6-5 with TRBJ2-4; D uncertain. Per the germline V gene, CDR1 is MNHEY and CDR2 is SVGAGI. The CDR3 length is 16 residues. Trimming took off 4 bases at V and 0 bases at J, with 13 bases between the two ends. The CDR3 nucleotides read TGTGCCAGCAGTTTCGCCGGGTCCCTAGCCAAAAACATTCAGTACTTC. Residues: CASSFAGSLAKNIQYF.

The CDR3 loop is CASTGYNEQFF. The CDR3 nucleotides are TGTGCCAGCACGGGTTACAATGAGCAGTTCTTC. The chain combines TRBV2 with TRBJ2-1; D remains unclear. This CDR3 is 11 amino acids long. V was clipped by 7 bases and J by 4 bases, with 5 bases between them. Germline V gene lookup returns CDR1 SNHLY and CDR2 FYNNEI.

This chain joins TRBV7-6 and TRBJ2-2, with D unclear. This CDR3 has 12 residues. V lost 1 base and J lost 6, with 3 bases in between. Germline-derived CDR1 and CDR2 are SGHVS and FNYEAQ. The CDR3 sequence: CASSLGPGELFF. Here the CDR3 DNA reads TGTGCCAGCAGCTTAGGTCCCGGGGAGCTGTTTTTT.

The chain joins TRBV30 to TRBJ2-7; D remains unclear. The V end lost 0 bases, the J end lost 2 bases, and 14 bases lay between the germline ends. Germline V gene lookup returns CDR1 GTSNPN and CDR2 SVGIG (reference sequence). This CDR3 has 15 amino acids. The CDR3: CAWSVWQLPTYEQYF. CDR3 nucleotide sequence: TGTGCCTGGAGTGTATGGCAGCTCCCTACCTACGAGCAGTACTTC.

In its sample, this clone was seen a few times. The chain couples TRBV13 to TRBJ1-2, with D possibly being TRBD1 (6 bases). Germline V gene lookup returns CDR1 PRHDT and CDR2 FYEKMQ (reference sequence). The CDR3 consists of 12 residues. Trimming left V 5 bases short and J 7 bases short, with 11 bases between. The CDR3 reads CASSPRGIGYTF. The CDR3 DNA reads as TGTGCCAGCAGCCCAAGGGGGATTGGCTACACCTTC.

By sample fraction, this clone is medium-sized. The rearrangement joins TRBV6-5 to TRBJ1-3, with D uncertain. V was cut by 3 bases and J by 0 bases, with 9 bases left in between. Germline CDR1 is MNHEY and CDR2 is SVGAGI. There are 15 residues in the CDR3. CDR3 amino acids: CASSYNAYSGNTIYF. CDR3 nucleotides: TGTGCCAGCAGTTATAACGCCTACTCTGGAAACACCATATATTTT.

The chain employs TRBV20-1 and TRBJ2-1; D is undetermined. Germline CDR1 DFQATT, CDR2 SNEGSKA (reference sequence). Trimming took 4 bases from V and 8 from J, leaving 6 bases between them. CDR3 length: 10 residues. CDR3 bases: TGCAGTGCTACCTCGTATGAGCAGTTCTTC. It codes for CSATSYEQFF.

The V gene is TRBV19, the J gene TRBJ2-1; unclear D gene. Trimming left V 2 bases short and J 4 bases short, with 6 bases between. The CDR3 is 13 residues long. From germline, CDR1 is LNHDA and CDR2 SQIVND (reference sequence). CDR3 loop: CASSINKYNEQFF. The CDR3 nucleotides are TGTGCCAGTAGTATAAACAAATACAATGAGCAGTTCTTC.